These 7 T cell receptor beta chains were sequenced from one sample in a study of response to subunit inactivated influenza vaccine. TCRdb redid the calling of the RT-PCR reads with MiXCR, one entry per CDR3 protein. This sample has more than 450,000 distinct CDR3 sequences; approximately 10% occur once, and the top ten carry around 9.6%. This sample comprised PBMCs from blood, obtained on the day of vaccination. Receptors were obtained from a man in his fifties or sixties who received an inactivated influenza vaccine.

This clonotype showed up many times. The chain joins TRBV2 to TRBJ2-2, with D unresolved. This CDR3 comprises 14 residues. Trimming pared 5 bases from V and 2 bases from J, leaving 9 bases between. In germline, CDR1 is SNHLY, CDR2 FYNNEI. The CDR3 DNA follows: TGTGCCAGCAGTTTCAGTTCAAACACCGGGGAGCTGTTTTTT. This encodes CASSFSSNTGELFF.

This clonotype has more than one count but fewer than ten. The V call is TRBV6-2 or TRBV6-3, the J call TRBJ1-6; unclear D gene. Trimming shortened V by 1 base and J by 7 bases, and 8 bases separated the two germline ends. This CDR3 has 14 residues. Germline CDR1 and CDR2: MNHEY and SVGEGT. CDR3 nucleotides: TGTGCCAGCAGTTACTTCGCCGGGAATTCACCCCTCCACTTT. Translated: CASSYFAGNSPLHF.

This clonotype has only a few counts. The rearrangement joins TRBV12-3 or TRBV12-4 to TRBJ1-5, with no clear D. The CDR3 is 13 residues long. Trimming removed 2 bases at V and 5 bases at J, with 7 bases between. CDR3 DNA: TGTGCCAGCAGTTTATATCGGGATCAGCCCCAGCATTTT. This encodes CASSLYRDQPQHF.

This clonotype was counted at least ten times. This chain connects TRBV12-3 or TRBV12-4 to TRBJ2-7; 11 positions agree with TRBD2. The V gene end was trimmed by 1 base and the J gene end by 3 bases; junction bases not matched to a gene: 2. CDR3 size: 15 residues. For the CDR3, the DNA is TGTGCCAGCAGTTTAGTAGCGGGGGGGCACTACGAGCAGTACTTC. Amino acids: CASSLVAGGHYEQYF.

The V call is TRBV5-1, the J call TRBJ2-1; the D gene is possibly TRBD1 (6 bases). Trimming pared 0 bases from V and 8 bases from J, leaving 12 bases between. Germline CDR1 SGHRS, CDR2 YFSETQ. CDR3 length: 14 amino acids. CDR3 coding DNA: TGCGCCAGCAGCTTGGGACAGGCGGTCGATGAGCAGTTCTTC. Translated, it gives CASSLGQAVDEQFF.

This clonotype was seen at least ten times. The chain combines TRBV4-3 with TRBJ2-3, with unresolved D. The CDR3 totals 15 residues. CDR1 is LGHNA and CDR2 is YSLEER in the germline V gene. V gave up 0 bases and J gave up 0 bases, with 7 bases separating them. The CDR3 coding sequence is TGCGCCAGCAGCCAAGATCTGGGCAGCACAGATACGCAGTATTTT. Translated: CASSQDLGSTDTQYF.

The chain recombines TRBV29-1 with TRBJ1-5; D might be TRBD1 (5 bases). From germline, CDR1 is SQVTM and CDR2 ANQGSEA. The V end was cut by 6 bases, the J end by 4 bases, with 13 bases between. The CDR3 has 13 amino acids. The DNA of the CDR3 is TGCAGCGTATCGGACAACCAAAATCAGCCCCAGCATTTT. This codes for CSVSDNQNQPQHF.